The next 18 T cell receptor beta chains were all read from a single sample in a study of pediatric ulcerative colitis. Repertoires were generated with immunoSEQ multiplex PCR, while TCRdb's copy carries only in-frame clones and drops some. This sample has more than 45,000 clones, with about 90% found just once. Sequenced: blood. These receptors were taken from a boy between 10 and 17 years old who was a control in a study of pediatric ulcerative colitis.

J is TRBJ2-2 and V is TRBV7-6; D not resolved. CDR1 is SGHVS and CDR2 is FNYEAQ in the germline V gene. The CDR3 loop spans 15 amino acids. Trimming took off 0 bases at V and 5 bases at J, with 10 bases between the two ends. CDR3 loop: CASSLALWGTGELFF. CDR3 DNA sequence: TGTGCCAGCAGCTTAGCGCTCTGGGGAACCGGGGAGCTGTTTTTT.

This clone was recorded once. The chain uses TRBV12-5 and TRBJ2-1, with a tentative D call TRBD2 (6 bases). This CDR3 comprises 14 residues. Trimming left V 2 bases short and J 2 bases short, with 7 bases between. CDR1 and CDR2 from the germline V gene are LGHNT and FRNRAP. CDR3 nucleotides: TGTGCTAGTGGTTTGTCGGGGGCCTACAATGAGCAGTTCTTC. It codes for CASGLSGAYNEQFF.

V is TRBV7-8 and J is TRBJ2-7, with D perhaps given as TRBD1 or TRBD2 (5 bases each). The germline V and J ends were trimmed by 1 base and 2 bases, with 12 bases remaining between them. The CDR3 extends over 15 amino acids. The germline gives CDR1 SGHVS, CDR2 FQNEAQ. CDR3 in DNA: TGTGCCAGCAGCTTAGTGGGGGTAGATACCTACGAGCAGTACTTC. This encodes CASSLVGVDTYEQYF.

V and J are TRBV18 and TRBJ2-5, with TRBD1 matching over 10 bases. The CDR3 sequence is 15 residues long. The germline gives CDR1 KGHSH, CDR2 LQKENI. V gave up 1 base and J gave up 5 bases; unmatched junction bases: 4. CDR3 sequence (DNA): TGTGCCAGCTCACCACTCGACAGGGGGCAGGAGACCCAGTACTTC. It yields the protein CASSPLDRGQETQYF.

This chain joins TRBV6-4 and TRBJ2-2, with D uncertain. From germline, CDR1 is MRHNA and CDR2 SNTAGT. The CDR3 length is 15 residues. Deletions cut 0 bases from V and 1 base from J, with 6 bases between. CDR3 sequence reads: CASSDSKQNTGELFF. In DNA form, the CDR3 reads TGTGCCAGCAGTGACTCGAAACAGAACACCGGGGAGCTGTTTTTT.

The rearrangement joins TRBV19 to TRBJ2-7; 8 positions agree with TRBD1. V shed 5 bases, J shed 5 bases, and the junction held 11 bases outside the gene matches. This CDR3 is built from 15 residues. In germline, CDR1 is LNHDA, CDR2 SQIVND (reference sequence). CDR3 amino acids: CASSLRTGWGNEQYF. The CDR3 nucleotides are TGTGCCAGTAGTCTTAGGACAGGGTGGGGCAACGAGCAGTACTTC.

The chain's CDR3 is CASSELTYPSSGNTIYF. The CDR3, as DNA: TGTGCCAGCAGTGAATTAACGTATCCCAGCTCTGGAAACACCATATATTTT. This chain joins TRBV6-1 and TRBJ1-3; no clear D. Germline lookup yields CDR1 MNHNS and CDR2 SASEGT. This CDR3 is built from 17 residues. V was shortened by 2 bases and J by 0 bases, with 14 bases between the two germline ends.

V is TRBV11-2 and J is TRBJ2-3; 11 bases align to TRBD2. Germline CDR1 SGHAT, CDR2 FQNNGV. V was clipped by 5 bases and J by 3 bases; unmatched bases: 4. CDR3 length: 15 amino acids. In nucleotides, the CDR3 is TGTGCCAGCAGCCTAGCGGGAGGAGAGACAGATACGCAGTATTTT. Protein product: CASSLAGGETDTQYF.

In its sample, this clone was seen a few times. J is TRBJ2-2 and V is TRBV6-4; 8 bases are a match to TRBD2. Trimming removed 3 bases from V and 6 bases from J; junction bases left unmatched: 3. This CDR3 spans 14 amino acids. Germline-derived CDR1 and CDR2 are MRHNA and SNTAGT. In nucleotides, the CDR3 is TGTGCCAGCAGTGAAGGGCGGGAGGCCGGGGAGCTGTTTTTT. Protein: CASSEGREAGELFF.

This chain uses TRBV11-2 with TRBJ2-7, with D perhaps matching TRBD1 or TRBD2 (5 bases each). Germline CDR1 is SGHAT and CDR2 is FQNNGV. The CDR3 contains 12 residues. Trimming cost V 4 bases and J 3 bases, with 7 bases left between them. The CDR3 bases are TGTGCCAGCAGCTGGGACGGCTACGAGCAGTACTTC. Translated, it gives CASSWDGYEQYF.

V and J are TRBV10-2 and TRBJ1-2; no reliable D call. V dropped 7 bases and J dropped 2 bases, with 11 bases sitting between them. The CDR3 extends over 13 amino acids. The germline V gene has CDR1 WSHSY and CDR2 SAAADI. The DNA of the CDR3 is TGCGCCAGCATGGGTCGTGAGAACTATGGCTACACCTTC. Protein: CASMGRENYGYTF.

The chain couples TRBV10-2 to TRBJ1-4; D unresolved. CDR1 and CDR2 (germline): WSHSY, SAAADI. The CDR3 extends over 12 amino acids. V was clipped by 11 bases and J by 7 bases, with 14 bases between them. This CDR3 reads CAASPGFEKLFF. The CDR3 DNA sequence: TGCGCCGCCTCCCCCGGGTTTGAAAAACTGTTTTTT.

As DNA, the CDR3 is TGTGCCAGCTCACTCTATCGCGGGAGCGTGGACACTGAAGCTTTCTTT. It translates to CASSLYRGSVDTEAFF. The chain combines TRBV18 with TRBJ1-1, with D unresolved. CDR3 size: 16 residues. Trimming took off 4 bases at V and 3 bases at J, with 18 bases between the two ends. The germline V gene has CDR1 KGHSH and CDR2 LQKENI.

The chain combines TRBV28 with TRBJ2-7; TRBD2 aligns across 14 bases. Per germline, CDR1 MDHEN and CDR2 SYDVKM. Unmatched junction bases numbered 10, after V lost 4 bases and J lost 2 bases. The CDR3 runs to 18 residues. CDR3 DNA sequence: TGTGCCAGCAGTTCAGCTCCCGGGACTAGCGGGAGTCCCTACGAGCAGTACTTC. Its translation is CASSSAPGTSGSPYEQYF.

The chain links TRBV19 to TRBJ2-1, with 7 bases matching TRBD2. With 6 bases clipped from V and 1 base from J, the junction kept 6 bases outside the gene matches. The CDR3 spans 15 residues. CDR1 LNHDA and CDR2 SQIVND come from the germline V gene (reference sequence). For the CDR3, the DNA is TGTGCCAGTAGCCGGACTAGTGTATCCTACAATGAGCAGTTCTTC. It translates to CASSRTSVSYNEQFF.

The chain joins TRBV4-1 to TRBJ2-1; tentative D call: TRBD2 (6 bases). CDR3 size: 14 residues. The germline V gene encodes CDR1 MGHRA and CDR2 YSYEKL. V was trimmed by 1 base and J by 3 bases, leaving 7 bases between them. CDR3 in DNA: TGCGCCAGCAGCCAAGTCGGGAGCTACAATGAGCAGTTCTTC. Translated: CASSQVGSYNEQFF.

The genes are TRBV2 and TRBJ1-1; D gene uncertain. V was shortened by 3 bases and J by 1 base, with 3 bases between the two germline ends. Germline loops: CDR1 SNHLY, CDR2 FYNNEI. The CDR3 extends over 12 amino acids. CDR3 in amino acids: CASSEGNTEAFF. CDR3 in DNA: TGTGCCAGCAGTGAGGGGAACACTGAAGCTTTCTTT.

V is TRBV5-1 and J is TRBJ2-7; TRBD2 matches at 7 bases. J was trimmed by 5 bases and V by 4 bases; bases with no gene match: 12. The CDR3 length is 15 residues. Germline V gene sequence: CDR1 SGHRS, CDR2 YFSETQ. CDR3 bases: TGCGCCAGCAGCACTGCACTAGCGACGGGCGACGAGCAGTACTTC. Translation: CASSTALATGDEQYF.